These T cell receptor beta chains were read from a single sample in a study of control samples from healthy donors and cancer patients. This table comes from immunoSEQ multiplex PCR, and its TCRdb copy is limited to in-frame clones, with some not included. The sample yields about 410,000 clones, 75% to 95% seen once. Sequenced input: PBMCs. The receptors stem from a man aged 35-49 years with head and neck cancer. Each CDR3 is given with its conserved first and last residue. The D gene is left open where the match is weak. Not every row has a clone size; where given, it reads once, few, many or a size class.

CDR3 DNA	CDR3 protein	D gene	V gene	J gene	clone size
TGTGCCAGCAGCTTTGACCCGGGAGGCCCTTCCGAGCAGTACTTC	CASSFDPGGPSEQYF	TRBD2	TRBV7-3	TRBJ2-7	.
TGCGCCAGCAGCCAAGATTCACTAGCGGCTAGCTCCTACAATGAGCAGTTCTTC	CASSQDSLAASSYNEQFF	TRBD2	TRBV4-1	TRBJ2-1	.
TGTGCCAGCAGTTTTGTAGCGAGCGAGCAGTACTTC	CASSFVASEQYF	.	TRBV28	TRBJ2-7	.
TGTGCCAGTAGTACCCTTTGGGAGCGGGTAAACAATGAGCAGTTCTTC	CASSTLWERVNNEQFF	.	TRBV19	TRBJ2-1	.
TGCGCCAGCAGCCAAAGTGGGACTAGCGGGAGGGCCCTAGATACGCAGTATTTT	CASSQSGTSGRALDTQYF	TRBD2	TRBV4-1	TRBJ2-3	.
TGTGCCAGCAGTTCACCGGGACAGGGGGCGCGGGAGCAGTACTTC	CASSSPGQGAREQYF	TRBD1	TRBV27	TRBJ2-7	once
TGTGCCTGGAGTGTCACCACACCCCTCCACTTT	CAWSVTTPLHF	.	TRBV30	TRBJ1-6	.
TGTGCCAGCAGTGAAGCGTCGTTCAGGTTTAGCTCCTACGAGCAGTACTTC	CASSEASFRFSSYEQYF	.	TRBV6-1	TRBJ2-7	.
TGTGCCAGCAGTACCGGGACAGGGGCCTATTTT	CASSTGTGAYF	TRBD1	TRBV6-2/TRBV6-3	TRBJ2-3	.
TGTGCCAGCAGCAACCGACAGGGCGGGCGGAACACTGAAGCTTTCTTT	CASSNRQGGRNTEAFF	TRBD1	TRBV11-3	TRBJ1-1	.
TGTGCCAGCAGTGAAGCGAGCGAGCAGTACTTC	CASSEASEQYF	.	TRBV2	TRBJ2-7	.
TGTGCCACCAGCAGAGATAGGGGAACTGGAAACACCATATATTTT	CATSRDRGTGNTIYF	.	TRBV15	TRBJ1-3	.
TGTGCCAGCAGCTTCCGACCGGGCGATATTGGCTACACCTTC	CASSFRPGDIGYTF	.	TRBV11-2	TRBJ1-2	.
TGTGCCAGCAGCTTGAGGGGCAACTATGGCTACACCTTC	CASSLRGNYGYTF	.	TRBV5-5	TRBJ1-2	.
TGTGCCAGCTCACCGGAGGGCACGAACACTGAAGCTTTCTTT	CASSPEGTNTEAFF	.	TRBV18	TRBJ1-1	.
TGTGCCGTGGTTACAGGGATCTATGGCTACACCTTC	CAVVTGIYGYTF	.	TRBV28	TRBJ1-2	.
TGTGCCAGTAGTATAGAGGCCGGCAGTGAAGCTTTCTTT	CASSIEAGSEAFF	.	TRBV19	TRBJ1-1	.
TGTGCCAGTAGTATAGCGTTGCTAGCCACCTACAATGAGCAGTTCTTC	CASSIALLATYNEQFF	.	TRBV19	TRBJ2-1	once
TGTGCCAGCAGCTTGGAGTGGGAAGAGACCCAGTACTTC	CASSLEWEETQYF	.	TRBV5-4	TRBJ2-5	.
TGTGCCAGCAGCCAGGGGGGGGAGACCCAGTACTTC	CASSQGGETQYF	TRBD2	TRBV3-1/TRBV3-2	TRBJ2-5	.
TGTGCCTGGAGCGTTTTAGGATGGGACAGGGAAGTCGGTACGCAGTATTTT	CAWSVLGWDREVGTQYF	TRBD1	TRBV30	TRBJ2-3	.
TGTGCCAGCTCACCACCGGCTACCTCCCGGGAGACCCAGTACTTC	CASSPPATSRETQYF	.	TRBV18	TRBJ2-5	.
TGTGCCAGCAGCAGGAGGCAGGGGCCGGATGGCTACACCTTC	CASSRRQGPDGYTF	.	TRBV7-2	TRBJ1-2	few
TGTGCCAGCAGTCGGGGAGGCAATGAGCAGTTCTTC	CASSRGGNEQFF	.	TRBV27	TRBJ2-1	.
TGTGCCAGCAGAGTACAGGGGGGCTCCTACGAGCAGTACTTC	CASRVQGGSYEQYF	TRBD1	TRBV2	TRBJ2-7	few
TGTGCCAGCAGTTACTCGAGACCCCGGCTTGGAGAGACCCAGTACTTC	CASSYSRPRLGETQYF	.	TRBV6-5	TRBJ2-5	.
TGCGCCAGCAGCTCACCGGGACAGGGCGTCTATGGCTACACCTTC	CASSSPGQGVYGYTF	TRBD1	TRBV5-1	TRBJ1-2	.
TGTGCCTGGAGTGTACGGGGCGATGAAAAACTGTTTTTT	CAWSVRGDEKLFF	.	TRBV30	TRBJ1-4	.
TGTGCCAGCAGAAATACAGGGGGTACTGAAGCTTTCTTT	CASRNTGGTEAFF	TRBD1	TRBV7-3	TRBJ1-1	.
TGCAGCGTTGATGGGGATACTACGTCGGAGACCCAGTACTTC	CSVDGDTTSETQYF	.	TRBV29-1	TRBJ2-5	.
TGTGCCAGCTCCCAATTGCAGGGGTCCGGGGGGACCCAGTACTTC	CASSQLQGSGGTQYF	.	TRBV18	TRBJ2-5	.
TGTGCAAGTCGCTTAGTGGCAGGGAGGGGGTATAGCAATCAGCCCCAGCATTTT	CASRLVAGRGYSNQPQHF	.	TRBV12-2	TRBJ1-5	.